These 8 T cell receptor beta chains were sequenced from one sample in a study of a mutant IDH1 vaccine in newly diagnosed glioma. Described time point: week 35, safety follow-up. What each vaccine dose contained was 300 ug of mutant IDH1 20-mer peptide, accompanied by topical imiquimod. Some clones are missing from TCRdb's copy, which holds only in-frame ones; the method was immunoSEQ multiplex PCR. The sample has about 30,000 clones; more than 75% are singletons. No antigen has been assigned to these receptors. The sample here was PBMCs, taken from a glioma patient whose treatment included an IDH1 peptide vaccine. All receptors derive from a woman aged 40 to 55 with glioma.

The chain links TRBV30 to TRBJ1-2; unclear D gene. The CDR3 has 13 residues. Trimming removed 3 bases at V and 8 bases at J, with 16 bases between. Germline values: CDR1 GTSNPN, CDR2 SVGIG (reference sequence). For the CDR3, the DNA is TGTGCCTGGAGCGTCGGCCCAGCGGGGGGCTACACCTTC. As protein: CAWSVGPAGGYTF.

The V gene is TRBV6-1, the J gene TRBJ2-5; a weak D match, TRBD2 (6 bases). Deletions cut 7 bases from V and 1 base from J, with 13 bases between. The V gene's germline CDR1 is MNHNS and CDR2 SASEGT. The CDR3 has 14 residues. As DNA, the CDR3 is TGTGCCAGCACTAGGGACTTCATCCAAGAGACCCAGTACTTC. It translates to CASTRDFIQETQYF.

The chain joins TRBV5-1 to TRBJ2-7; D unclear. This CDR3 has 15 residues. Trimming cost V 0 bases and J 3 bases, with 13 bases left between them. Germline V gene sequence: CDR1 SGHRS, CDR2 YFSETQ. CDR3 bases: TGCGCCAGCAGCTTGGAAAAGGGTGTTTACTACGAGCAGTACTTC. Its translation: CASSLEKGVYYEQYF.

About this clone: A junction end diverges from the germline sequence, so it may reflect a read error. This chain joins TRBV7-2 and TRBJ1-2; the D is unclear. Germline CDR1 is SGHTA and CDR2 is FQGNSA. The CDR3 covers 13 residues. CDR3: CASTLTHGVGYTF. Here the CDR3 DNA reads TGTGCCAGCACCTTAACGCACGGGGTTGGCTACACCTTC.

The CDR3 DNA follows: TGCGCCAGCAGCTTGACTCTGGGGGCGGGAGATACGCAGTATTTT. Its translation: CASSLTLGAGDTQYF. The chain recombines TRBV5-1 with TRBJ2-3; D is possibly TRBD1 (6 bases). CDR1 and CDR2 (germline): SGHRS, YFSETQ. V was clipped by 1 base and J by 5 bases, with 14 bases between them. CDR3 length: 15 residues.

The chain has TRBV18 and TRBJ2-3; 9 nucleotides match TRBD2. The CDR3 runs to 14 residues. In germline, CDR1 is KGHSH, CDR2 LQKENI. The junction had 4 bases not matched to a gene; V was cut back by 0 bases and J by 9 bases. The CDR3 DNA follows: TGTGCCAGCTCACCACCGAGAGCGGGGGGAACGCAGTATTTT. It encodes CASSPPRAGGTQYF.

V and J are TRBV6-5 and TRBJ1-1, with 7 bases that match TRBD1. The CDR3 loop spans 14 amino acids. Trimming at V came to 8 bases and at J to 4 bases, leaving 10 bases not matched to a gene. Per the germline V gene, CDR1 is MNHEY and CDR2 is SVGAGI. CDR3: CASGRQGGSTEAFF. In DNA form, the CDR3 reads TGTGCCAGCGGGCGACAGGGAGGGAGCACTGAAGCTTTCTTT.

The genes are TRBV19 and TRBJ1-3; 7 bases align to TRBD1. The germline gives CDR1 LNHDA, CDR2 SQIVND (reference sequence). The length of the CDR3 is 18 residues. With 3 bases clipped from V and 4 bases from J, the junction kept 15 bases outside the gene matches. The chain's CDR3 is CASSIFPGTASRGNTIYF. The CDR3 region has the DNA TGTGCCAGTAGTATCTTCCCCGGGACAGCCTCCCGCGGAAACACCATATATTTT.